This T cell receptor beta chain is drawn from a study of T cells after yellow fever vaccination. This CDR3 is 11 amino acids long. Germline values: CDR1 MNHNS, CDR2 SASEGT. Comments on this clonotype: The junction departs from germline at one end; a sequencing error may be responsible.

TCRdb fed the 5' RACE reads into MiXCR, producing one record per CDR3 protein. The sample includes approximately 550,000 distinct CDR3 sequences, around an eighth of them seen just once. The clonotype comes from a man aged 25 to 40 who received the YFV17D yellow fever vaccine. This specimen was PBMCs, taken on the day of the yellow fever booster vaccination. This sequence joins TRBV6-1 and TRBJ2-7; D unresolved. CDR3 bases: TGTGCCAGCAGAGACTTGGGAAGGAATTTATTC. Translation gives CASRDLGRNLF.